Below are 13 T cell receptor beta chains sequenced from a single sample in a study of glioma-infiltrating T cells. The iRepertoire nested amplicon-rescue multiplex PCR amplified TCR alpha and beta CDR3s from RNA. From the multiplex PCR reads, TCRdb called clonotypes with MiXCR, one entry per CDR3 protein. The sample records roughly 100,000 distinct CDR3 sequences, about 28% being singletons. Sequenced sample: glioma tissue, nonneoplastic brain tissue, or PBMCs (not recorded which). The receptors were sampled from a human donor with low-grade glioma or glioblastoma, undergoing nonglioma brain surgery, or in good health (not recorded which).

The CDR3 nucleotides read TGCGCCAGCAGCTTGACAGGGCAAGAGCAGTACTTC. It translates to CASSLTGQEQYF. This chain links TRBV5-1 with TRBJ2-7, with D perhaps matching TRBD1 (6 bases). With 1 base removed from V and 7 bases from J, the gap between germline ends came to 9 bases. The CDR3 has 12 amino acids. The germline CDR1 and CDR2 sequences are SGHRS and YFSETQ.

This clonotype showed up many times. V gene TRBV6-4 combines with J gene TRBJ2-7; possible D gene TRBD1, 5 bases. This CDR3 is built from 13 residues. V was pared by 7 bases and J by 3 bases, with 13 bases between. Germline lookup yields CDR1 MRHNA and CDR2 SNTAGT. The CDR3 region has the DNA TGTGCCAGCAACCAAGACAGAATCTACGAGCAGTACTTC. Translated: CASNQDRIYEQYF.

A word on this clonotype: Germline is not matched at one junction end, which may reflect a read error. The chain links TRBV7-2 to TRBJ1-6, with TRBD1 as a possible D gene (6 bases). The CDR3 consists of 12 residues. CDR1 and CDR2 (germline): SGHTA, FQGNSA. CDR3 sequence: CVSSPQGLTLHF. CDR3 bases: TGTGTCAGCAGCCCACAGGGTCTCACCCTCCACTTT.

In this sample, this clonotype turned up many times. The chain has TRBV20-1 and TRBJ1-1, with D uncertain. CDR1 is DFQATT and CDR2 is SNEGSKA in the germline V gene (reference sequence). V was shortened by 0 bases and J by 0 bases, with 8 bases between the two germline ends. The CDR3 totals 14 residues. The CDR3, as DNA: TGCAGTGCTAGAGATCCAGATTTGAACACTGAAGCTTTCTTT. This translates into CSARDPDLNTEAFF.

There are many counts of this clonotype. The CDR3 nucleotides read TGTGCCAGCAGTTTAGGAACAGAACCCGAGCAGTACTTC. Encoded protein: CASSLGTEPEQYF. The V and J genes are TRBV28 and TRBJ2-7; D call uncertain. The CDR3 covers 13 residues. Trimming took 2 bases from V and 6 from J, leaving 11 bases between them. Per the germline V gene, CDR1 is MDHEN and CDR2 is SYDVKM.

A few counts support this clonotype. The V and J genes are TRBV2 and TRBJ2-2; TRBD1 or TRBD2 may be the D gene (5 bases each). V gave up 8 bases and J gave up 7 bases, with 17 bases separating them. The CDR3 is 14 residues long. Germline CDR1 and CDR2: SNHLY and FYNNEI. Here the CDR3 DNA reads TGTGCCAGCCGCCGGGACGGTACTAACGGGGAGCTGTTTTTT. Translation gives CASRRDGTNGELFF.

For this clonotype: One base away lies a much larger clone, so this may be a sequencing read error. This chain joins TRBV7-9 and TRBJ2-3; D is undetermined. This CDR3 contains 12 residues. CDR1 and CDR2 from the germline V gene are SEHNR and FQNEAQ (reference sequence). Trimming removed 6 bases from V and 6 bases from J, with 10 bases in between. CDR3 residues: CASRFVEDTQYF. Written as DNA, the CDR3 is TGTGCCAGCAGGTTCGTGGAGGATACGCAGTATTTT.

As concerns this clonotype: With a much larger clone just one base away, this may be a read error. The chain carries TRBV24-1 and TRBJ2-1; 10 bases fit TRBD1. Germline CDR1 is KGHDR and CDR2 is SFDVKD. The trim removed 5 bases at V and 9 bases at J, leaving 9 bases unmatched. The CDR3 spans 15 residues. CDR3 sequence reads: CATSGSETGGSEQFF. CDR3 nucleotide sequence: TGTGCCACCAGTGGCTCCGAGACAGGGGGCAGTGAGCAGTTCTTC.

Many counts were recorded for this clonotype. The chain combines TRBV7-6 with TRBJ2-1, with D possibly matching TRBD1 (5 bases). Looked up from germline, CDR1 is SGHVS and CDR2 is FNYEAQ. This CDR3 region has 14 residues. Trimming took off 2 bases at V and 7 bases at J, with 12 bases between the two ends. The CDR3 bases are TGTGCCAGCAGCTTAAGGGGTTTAGGGAATGAGCAGTTCTTC. This encodes CASSLRGLGNEQFF.

This clonotype has just a few counts. The CDR3 DNA follows: TGTGCCAGCAGCGTGAGCGCTAACTATGGCTACACCTTC. It translates to CASSVSANYGYTF. The chain has TRBV11-2 and TRBJ1-2; D ambiguous. The CDR3 covers 13 residues. V dropped 5 bases and J dropped 0 bases, with 7 bases sitting between them. CDR1 is SGHAT, CDR2 FQNNGV, per germline.

This clonotype was detected a few times. The V call is TRBV4-1, the J call TRBJ2-7; TRBD2 matches at 9 bases. The CDR3 spans 17 residues. Unmatched junction bases numbered 10, after V lost 0 bases and J lost 4 bases. Germline loops: CDR1 MGHRA, CDR2 YSYEKL. The CDR3 here is CASSQDRLAGSVYEQYF. The CDR3 bases are TGCGCCAGCAGCCAAGATCGGCTAGCGGGGAGTGTTTACGAGCAGTACTTC.

This chain uses TRBV19 with TRBJ1-5; D ambiguous. V gave up 3 bases and J gave up 4 bases, with 16 bases separating them. Germline-derived CDR1 and CDR2 are LNHDA and SQIVND (reference sequence). The CDR3 is 16 amino acids. The CDR3 sequence is CASSISEIRFNQPQHF. CDR3 DNA: TGTGCCAGTAGTATTAGTGAGATTAGGTTTAATCAGCCCCAGCATTTT.

The table lists this clonotype with many counts. This chain links TRBV28 with TRBJ1-1; D uncertain. Trimming removed 3 bases at V and 4 bases at J, with 9 bases between. CDR1 MDHEN and CDR2 SYDVKM come from the germline V gene. The CDR3 length is 13 residues. CDR3 region: CASSFAGTTEAFF. DNA of the CDR3: TGTGCCAGCAGTTTCGCAGGCACCACTGAAGCTTTCTTT.